Each of the 31 T cell receptor beta chains below was sequenced from the same sample in a study of long-term antiretroviral therapy in people with HIV. At the survey level, the v3.0 immunoSEQ assay was run. Data came from immunoSEQ multiplex PCR; TCRdb stores just in-frame clones and leaves some out. The repertoire has roughly 25,000 clones, roughly 80% of them found once; the top ten carry over 8.5%. The sequences come from unsorted PBMCs, collected 2.1 years after starting antiretroviral therapy. These receptors were obtained from a man aged 25 to 45 with HIV.

With regard to this clone: Sequence at one end of the junction differs from germline and may be a read error. The chain has TRBV15 and TRBJ2-3; 8 nucleotides align to TRBD2. CDR3 length: 15 amino acids. Germline V gives CDR1 LNHNV, CDR2 YYDKDF (reference sequence). The CDR3 coding sequence is TGTGCCACCAGTAGAGGAAGCGGGAGCCCAGATACGCAGTATTTT. This encodes CATSRGSGSPDTQYF.

The chain links TRBV2 to TRBJ2-5; possible D gene TRBD1, 6 bases. The CDR3 runs to 14 residues. Trimming stripped 6 bases from V and 5 bases from J, with 16 bases between. CDR1 is SNHLY, CDR2 FYNNEI, per germline. DNA for the CDR3: TGTGCCAGCAGGGACCAGGGGACCAAGGAGACCCAGTACTTC. This translates into CASRDQGTKETQYF.

Only a few counts were recorded for this clone. The J gene is TRBJ1-3, the V gene TRBV7-9; no firm D call. There are 16 residues in the CDR3. The germline V and J ends were trimmed by 4 bases and 0 bases, with 13 bases remaining between them. Germline-derived CDR1 and CDR2 are SEHNR and FQNEAQ (reference sequence). This CDR3 reads CASSSDGLISGNTIYF. CDR3 DNA sequence: TGTGCCAGCAGCTCAGACGGACTGATCTCTGGAAACACCATATATTTT.

V and J are TRBV4-3 and TRBJ2-1, with no clear D. The CDR3 extends over 15 amino acids. Germline CDR1 is LGHNA and CDR2 is YSLEER. V dropped 0 bases and J dropped 8 bases, with 14 bases sitting between them. In nucleotides, the CDR3 is TGCGCCAGCAGCCAAGATCCGGCGATCGGCGATGAGCAGTTCTTC. Residues: CASSQDPAIGDEQFF.

This clone was detected only a few times. The chain employs TRBV6-1 and TRBJ2-5; 7 nucleotides align to TRBD1. This CDR3 region has 14 residues. The ends lost 4 bases at V and 5 bases at J; junction bases unmatched: 7. The germline V gene encodes CDR1 MNHNS and CDR2 SASEGT. CDR3 sequence reads: CASSVVGRGETQYF. The CDR3 coding sequence is TGTGCCAGCAGTGTGGTGGGCAGGGGGGAGACCCAGTACTTC.

The CDR3 spells CASSEPQGVQYF. The CDR3 bases are TGCGCCAGCAGCGAACCCCAGGGAGTTCAGTACTTC. The V and J genes are TRBV5-1 and TRBJ2-4; possibly TRBD1 or TRBD2 for D (5 bases each). Looked up from germline, CDR1 is SGHRS and CDR2 is YFSETQ. The CDR3 covers 12 residues. V lost 4 bases to trimming and J lost 11 bases, with 13 bases between them.

The V and J genes are TRBV5-1 and TRBJ1-1; no definite D call. This CDR3 spans 12 amino acids. The V end was cut by 5 bases, the J end by 0 bases, with 5 bases between. CDR1 is SGHRS and CDR2 is YFSETQ in the germline V gene. The CDR3 loop is CASRRMNTEAFF. The DNA for the CDR3 is TGCGCCAGCAGACGGATGAACACTGAAGCTTTCTTT. Looking up the rest from reference TRBV5-1 and TRBJ1-1 gives the full variable domain: KAGVTQTPRYLIKTRGQQVTLSCSPISGHRSVSWYQQTPGQGLQFLFEYFSETQRNKGNFPGRFSGRQFSNSRSEMNVSTLELGDSALYLCASRRMNTEAFFGQGTRLTVV.

The table lists this clone with a few counts. This chain connects TRBV11-2 to TRBJ1-2; TRBD1 is a possible D gene (5 bases). Trimming took off 3 bases at V and 8 bases at J, with 16 bases between the two ends. Germline CDR1 is SGHAT and CDR2 is FQNNGV. The CDR3 runs to 14 residues. The CDR3 here is CASSLQGTYTGYTF. CDR3 nucleotides: TGTGCCAGCAGCTTGCAGGGAACCTATACGGGCTACACCTTC.

The gene calls are TRBV28 and TRBJ1-1, with 8 bases fitting TRBD1. With V trimmed by 6 bases and J by 4 bases, 4 bases remained unmatched. The CDR3 consists of 13 residues. The V gene's germline CDR1 is MDHEN and CDR2 SYDVKM. CDR3 loop: CASRGTGGTEAFF. The CDR3 DNA reads as TGTGCCAGCAGGGGAACAGGGGGCACTGAAGCTTTCTTT.

The rearrangement links TRBV11-2 to TRBJ2-3; TRBD1 might be the D (6 bases). The CDR3 loop spans 15 amino acids. Trimming took off 0 bases at V and 7 bases at J, with 14 bases between the two ends. The germline V gene has CDR1 SGHAT and CDR2 FQNNGV. The CDR3 is CASSLETGLLNTQYF. The CDR3, as DNA: TGTGCCAGCAGCTTAGAAACAGGGTTATTAAATACGCAGTATTTT.

The rearrangement uses TRBV28 and TRBJ2-3, with D perhaps matching TRBD2 (6 bases). V lost 8 bases and J lost 5, with 29 bases in between. Germline lookup yields CDR1 MDHEN and CDR2 SYDVKM. The CDR3 spans 18 residues. The CDR3 DNA is TGTGCCAGCGGCCCTCCTGCCCCGTGGAGTGGGGGGAAAGATACGCAGTATTTT. It is translated as CASGPPAPWSGGKDTQYF.

The table lists this clone with a few counts. This rearrangement joins TRBV7-8 to TRBJ1-2, with D unclear. The V end lost 3 bases, the J end lost 3 bases, and 11 bases lay between the germline ends. Germline CDR1 SGHVS, CDR2 FQNEAQ. The CDR3 sequence is 14 residues long. The DNA for the CDR3 is TGTGCCAGCAGCTTGAGTTCTGGGGACTATGGCTACACCTTC. Encoded protein: CASSLSSGDYGYTF. The whole variable domain, filled in from reference TRBV7-8 and TRBJ1-2, reads GAGVSQSPRYKVAKRGQDVALRCDPISGHVSLFWYQQALGQGPEFLTYFQNEAQLDKSGLPSDRFFAERPEGSVSTLKIQRTQQEDSAVYLCASSLSSGDYGYTFGSGTRLTVV.

This chain links TRBV25-1 with TRBJ2-7, with D unclear. The CDR3 sequence is 11 residues long. CDR1 and CDR2 from the germline V gene are MGHDK and SYGVNS. The V end lost 11 bases, the J end lost 0 bases, and 8 bases lay between the germline ends. In DNA form, the CDR3 reads TGTGCCTCCAGCAGCTCCTACGAGCAGTACTTC. Translating gives CASSSSYEQYF.

This chain links TRBV5-1 with TRBJ2-2; D is undetermined. Trimming shortened V by 0 bases and J by 7 bases, and 4 bases separated the two germline ends. The CDR3 has 12 residues. Per the germline V gene, CDR1 is SGHRS and CDR2 is YFSETQ. CDR3 DNA: TGCGCCAGCAGCTTGGATAGCGGGGAGCTGTTTTTT. Amino acid sequence: CASSLDSGELFF.

The chain combines TRBV27 with TRBJ2-7; TRBD2 matches at 12 bases. CDR1 is MNHEY and CDR2 is SMNVEV in the germline V gene (reference sequence). J was trimmed by 3 bases and V by 5 bases; bases with no gene match: 5. The CDR3 spans 15 residues. The CDR3 protein is CASSQSSGGDYEQYF. CDR3 DNA sequence: TGTGCCAGCAGTCAATCTAGCGGGGGGGACTACGAGCAGTACTTC.

By sample fraction, this clone is medium-sized. The chain joins TRBV18 to TRBJ1-2, with a tentative D call TRBD1 (6 bases). The CDR3 contains 15 residues. The germline V gene has CDR1 KGHSH and CDR2 LQKENI. V was pared by 3 bases and J by 4 bases, with 15 bases between. CDR3 bases: TGTGCCAGCTCACCGAGGGGGAGGTTGCCCTATGGCTACACCTTC. It yields the protein CASSPRGRLPYGYTF.

The genes are TRBV5-4 and TRBJ2-1; the match to TRBD1 covers 8 bases. The length of the CDR3 is 15 residues. Germline trimming cut 4 bases from V and 6 bases from J; bases unmatched to any gene: 9. CDR1 and CDR2 from the germline V gene are SGHNT and YYREEE (reference sequence). The CDR3 DNA follows: TGTGCCAGCAGCGCTCCCGGGACAGGTTTCAATGAGCAGTTCTTC. Protein sequence: CASSAPGTGFNEQFF.

The chain combines TRBV6-1 with TRBJ2-3, with 11 nucleotides matching TRBD2. Unmatched junction bases numbered 6, after V lost 1 base and J lost 0 bases. This CDR3 is 18 amino acids long. CDR1 and CDR2 from the germline V gene are MNHNS and SASEGT. The CDR3 region is CASSEVLAGGTSTDTQYF. The CDR3 nucleotides are TGTGCCAGCAGTGAAGTCCTAGCGGGGGGAACTAGCACAGATACGCAGTATTTT.

V and J are TRBV6-5 and TRBJ2-2; tentatively, D is TRBD1 (6 bases). V was pared by 0 bases and J by 3 bases, with 11 bases between. The CDR3 runs 16 residues. Looked up from germline, CDR1 is MNHEY and CDR2 is SVGAGI. In DNA, the CDR3 is TGTGCCAGCAGTTACTCTGAGACAGGTTACACCGGGGAGCTGTTTTTT. Amino acid sequence: CASSYSETGYTGELFF.

The chain couples TRBV7-8 to TRBJ2-1; possible D gene TRBD1, 7 bases. Trimming pared 3 bases from V and 9 bases from J, leaving 12 bases between. The CDR3 is 13 residues long. The V gene's germline CDR1 is SGHVS and CDR2 FQNEAQ. CDR3 sequence: CASSLDRRGEQFF. The CDR3 nucleotides are TGTGCCAGCAGCTTGGACAGGAGGGGTGAGCAGTTCTTC.

V and J are TRBV28 and TRBJ2-5, with a tentative D call TRBD2 (6 bases). Trimming cost V 3 bases and J 1 base, with 12 bases left between them. This CDR3 comprises 15 residues. Germline V CDR1 and CDR2: MDHEN, SYDVKM. DNA of the CDR3: TGTGCCAGCAGTTTGATAGGAGGGAGCCAAGAGACCCAGTACTTC. Translating it yields CASSLIGGSQETQYF.

The V call is TRBV19, the J call TRBJ1-5; D is uncertain. CDR3 size: 15 residues. CDR1 and CDR2 (germline): LNHDA, SQIVND (reference sequence). Trimming shortened V by 0 bases and J by 1 base, and 7 bases separated the two germline ends. CDR3 DNA sequence: TGTGCCAGTAGTATAGATTCGGCCAGCAATCAGCCCCAGCATTTT. This sequence encodes CASSIDSASNQPQHF.

This clone came up a few times. The rearrangement joins TRBV5-1 to TRBJ2-3; D ambiguous. V lost 1 base, J lost 0 bases, and 12 bases lay in between. The length of the CDR3 is 16 residues. CDR1 is SGHRS, CDR2 YFSETQ, per germline. The CDR3 loop reads CASSLNSLSSTDTQYF. CDR3 DNA: TGCGCCAGCAGCTTGAACAGCCTTTCTAGCACAGATACGCAGTATTTT.

This clone was picked up a small number of times. This sequence joins TRBV19 and TRBJ1-1; D ambiguous. Germline-derived CDR1 and CDR2 are LNHDA and SQIVND (reference sequence). V shed 6 bases and J shed 5 bases, with 10 bases lying between them. The CDR3 runs to 12 residues. The CDR3 nucleotides read TGTGCCAGTAGGGAAGGTCAAACTGAAGCTTTCTTT. It yields the protein CASREGQTEAFF.

CDR3 residues: CASSTRDWGTEAFF. The CDR3 DNA sequence: TGTGCCAGCAGCACCCGAGATTGGGGCACTGAAGCTTTCTTT. The chain combines TRBV28 with TRBJ1-1, with D unresolved. The CDR3 length is 14 residues. The germline V and J ends were trimmed by 6 bases and 4 bases, with 15 bases remaining between them. CDR1 and CDR2 (germline): MDHEN, SYDVKM.

The chain joins TRBV28 to TRBJ1-6; D remains unclear. CDR1 MDHEN and CDR2 SYDVKM come from the germline V gene. The V and J ends lost 6 bases and 7 bases respectively, with 13 bases between them. CDR3 length: 14 residues. The CDR3 protein is CASRGSAVNSPLHF. In nucleotides, the CDR3 is TGTGCCAGCAGGGGGAGCGCGGTGAATTCACCCCTCCACTTT.

The chain carries TRBV11-2 and TRBJ2-2; 12 positions agree with TRBD2. The CDR3 has 18 residues. The V segment lost 5 bases and the J segment 2 bases; nucleotides outside the gene matches: 9. CDR1 SGHAT and CDR2 FQNNGV come from the germline V gene. The CDR3 sequence: CASSHPGLAGINTGELFF. CDR3 nucleotide sequence: TGTGCCAGCAGCCACCCCGGACTAGCGGGAATAAACACCGGGGAGCTGTTTTTT.

The gene calls are TRBV28 and TRBJ2-1; D is possibly TRBD1 (6 bases). This CDR3 has 13 residues. Germline CDR1 MDHEN, CDR2 SYDVKM. Trimming cost V 6 bases and J 4 bases, with 10 bases left between them. The CDR3 DNA reads TGTGCCAGCAGGGGGACACCTTACAATGAGCAGTTCTTC. Translated: CASRGTPYNEQFF. Supplemented by reference TRBV28 and TRBJ2-1, the full variable domain reads DVKVTQSSRYLVKRTGEKVFLECVQDMDHENMFWYRQDPGLGLRLIYFSYDVKMKEKGDIPEGYSVSREKKERFSLILESASTNQTSMYLCASRGTPYNEQFFGPGTRLTVL.

This clone was observed a handful of times. In the same sample, other DNA sequences code for this CDR3. The gene calls are TRBV5-5 and TRBJ2-1; D remains ambiguous. Trimming removed 0 bases from V and 2 bases from J, with 9 bases in between. Germline values: CDR1 SGHKS, CDR2 YYEKEE (reference sequence). The CDR3 is 15 residues long. The CDR3 nucleotides are TGTGCCAGCAGCTTGGGCCGGTCTACCTACAATGAGCAGTTCTTC. It codes for CASSLGRSTYNEQFF.

This sequence joins TRBV9 and TRBJ2-3; D remains ambiguous. Trimming shortened V by 4 bases and J by 7 bases, and 10 bases separated the two germline ends. The CDR3 runs to 12 residues. Looked up from germline, CDR1 is SGDLS and CDR2 is YYNGEE. The CDR3 is CASSKVENTQYF. CDR3 in DNA: TGTGCCAGCAGCAAGGTAGAGAATACGCAGTATTTT.

The rearrangement joins TRBV30 to TRBJ1-2; weak D call: TRBD1 (5 bases). The CDR3 has 14 amino acids. CDR1 is GTSNPN, CDR2 SVGIG, per germline (reference sequence). V lost 7 bases to trimming and J lost 0 bases, with 15 bases between them. CDR3 residues: CASRGSLANYGYTF. The CDR3 DNA reads TGTGCCTCCCGGGGGAGTTTAGCTAACTATGGCTACACCTTC. The complete variable domain, with remaining parts taken from reference TRBV30 and TRBJ1-2, reads SQTIHQWPATLVQPVGSPLSLECTVEGTSNPNLYWYRQAAGRGLQLLFYSVGIGQISSEVPQNLSASRPQDRQFILSSKKLLLSDSGFYLCASRGSLANYGYTFGSGTRLTVV.